The rows below give T cell receptor beta chains drawn from one sample of a study of blood T cell repertoires in COVID-19. Sequencing used immunoSEQ multiplex PCR; TCRdb keeps in-frame clones, though not all of them. The table has around 210,000 clones, 86% seen once. Sequenced input: peripheral blood. These receptors came from a woman in her 70s with acute or convalescent COVID-19. The conserved cysteine and the conserved F or W are not part of the CDR3 here. Clone size is shown for a subset of rows, as once, few, many or a class of expanded clone.

clone size	V gene	J gene	CDR3 protein
-	TRBV7-2	TRBJ2-3	ASSSRLAGAHPDTQY
-	TRBV2	TRBJ1-2	ASSEVTAPLYGYT
-	TRBV27	TRBJ1-5	ASRLKTGVGNQPQH
-	TRBV19	TRBJ2-5	ASSIVASGLSSAETQY
-	TRBV29-1	TRBJ1-1	SVDGQVNTEAF
-	TRBV5-5	TRBJ1-2	ASSLGGYGYT
-	TRBV7-2	TRBJ1-2	ASSLVGPQAGGYGYT
-	TRBV5-1	TRBJ2-2	ASSSYQGNTGELF
-	TRBV5-4	TRBJ2-1	ASSRAGEYIDEQF
-	TRBV19	TRBJ1-2	ASSLTGTGVKGYGYT
-	TRBV28	TRBJ2-2	ASSLSLGLAGVPGELF
-	TRBV29-1	TRBJ1-1	SYLTGQEAF
-	TRBV28	TRBJ1-1	ASSLPGGITEAF
-	TRBV7-2	TRBJ2-7	ASSLAPSGRKFYEQY
-	TRBV4-3	TRBJ2-1	ASSQAPGLPNEQF
-	TRBV6-5	TRBJ2-1	ASTQSGGADNEQF
-	TRBV10-1	TRBJ1-1	ASSGQLNTEAF
-	TRBV12-3/TRBV12-4	TRBJ2-5	ASTIYPQETQY
few	TRBV18	TRBJ2-3	ASSGRDTQY
-	TRBV27	TRBJ2-7	ASSGLANDEQY
few	TRBV19	TRBJ2-7	ASSTRGQQGIKY
-	TRBV13	TRBJ2-7	ASSLKFAGGTDEQY
-	TRBV5-6	TRBJ2-4	ASSPAGQGKNIQY
-	TRBV11-2	TRBJ2-7	ASSLLAGSVEQY
-	TRBV10-2	TRBJ2-5	ASSESGAGETQY
-	TRBV2	TRBJ2-3	ASSETRTTDTQY
-	TRBV7-8	TRBJ2-4	ASSPRTGMAKNIQY
-	TRBV11-1	TRBJ2-2	ASSLRYTGELF